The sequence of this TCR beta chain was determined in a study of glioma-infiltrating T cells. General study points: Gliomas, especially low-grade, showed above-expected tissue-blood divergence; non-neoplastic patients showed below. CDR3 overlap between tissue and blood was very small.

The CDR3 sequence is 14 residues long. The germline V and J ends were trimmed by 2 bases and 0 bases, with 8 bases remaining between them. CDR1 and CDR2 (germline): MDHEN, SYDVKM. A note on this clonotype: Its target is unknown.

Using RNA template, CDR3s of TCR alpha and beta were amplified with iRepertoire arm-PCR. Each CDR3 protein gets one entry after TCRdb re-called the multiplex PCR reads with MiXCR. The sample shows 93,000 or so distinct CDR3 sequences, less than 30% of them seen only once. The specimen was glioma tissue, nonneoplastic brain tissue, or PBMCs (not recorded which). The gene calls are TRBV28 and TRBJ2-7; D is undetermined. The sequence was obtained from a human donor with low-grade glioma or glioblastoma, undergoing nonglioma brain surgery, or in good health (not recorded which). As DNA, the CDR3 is TGTGCCAGCAGTTTAAGGGCGAGCTCCTACGAGCAGTACTTC. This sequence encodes CASSLRASSYEQYF.